This T cell receptor (beta chain) emerged from a study of human T cells and chemical hapten exposure. Findings and limits, study-wide: There were significantly more large CDR3 similarity clusters among expanded TCRs than among controls. With DPC sensitization, TCRs exceeding 1 in 1000 frequency showed no change.

The time point here: patch test 1, 2 weeks after DPC sensitization. Documented treatment: therapeutic diphenylcyclopropenone sensitization with weekly scalp DPC. This CDR3 is 17 amino acids long. The V gene's germline CDR1 is SGHRS and CDR2 YFSETQ. The ends lost 0 bases at V and 5 bases at J; junction bases unmatched: 13. Worth noting for this clonotype: The antigen remains unidentified.

Authors' data handling: With a range of about 23,224 to 700,000, the median per sample was roughly 91,000 TCRs. TCRdb reanalysed the RACE reads using MiXCR and keeps one entry per CDR3 protein. TCRdb assigned the V and J calls; the authors' analysis was not used. The sample holds roughly 80,000 distinct CDR3 sequences, about 11% seen once. V and J are TRBV5-1 and TRBJ2-7; TRBD1 matches at 8 bases. Sequenced material: whole blood, taken in connection with sensitization to the hapten diphenylcyclopropenone (DPC). The clonotype was recovered from a woman aged 50 to 65 with alopecia areata. Some clones in this sample may be carry-over from other donors' samples. The CDR3 loop is CASSLAKTGDTRDEQYF. The CDR3 DNA sequence: TGCGCCAGCAGCTTGGCCAAGACAGGGGATACCCGCGACGAGCAGTACTTC. The complete variable domain, with remaining parts taken from reference TRBV5-1 and TRBJ2-7, reads KAGVTQTPRYLIKTRGQQVTLSCSPISGHRSVSWYQQTPGQGLQFLFEYFSETQRNKGNFPGRFSGRQFSNSRSEMNVSTLELGDSALYLCASSLAKTGDTRDEQYFGPGTRLTVT.